One and the same sample provided the 18 T cell receptor beta chains below, sequenced in a study of OX40 agonist ivuxolimab in advanced cancers. Only in-frame clones appear in the TCRdb table, and some are missing; sequencing was by immunoSEQ multiplex PCR. Among approximately 110,000 clones listed, around 90% were seen once. The specimen comprised CD4+ or CD8+ T cells sorted from blood, sampled in a trial of the OX40 agonist ivuxolimab. These receptors all come from an adult with an advanced solid tumor such as melanoma, head and neck, liver or kidney cancer.

The DNA of the CDR3 is TGTGCCATCAGTCCTGACTTGGCCGGGTATGGCTACACCTTC. Protein sequence: CAISPDLAGYGYTF. This chain connects TRBV10-3 to TRBJ1-2; D not certain. Per the germline V gene, CDR1 is ENHRY and CDR2 is SYGVKD. The CDR3 is made up of 14 amino acids. The V gene lost 5 bases and the J gene lost 5 bases, with 15 bases spanning the gap.

The V and J genes are TRBV14 and TRBJ2-7; TRBD1 matches at 10 bases. Germline V lookup: CDR1 SGHDN, CDR2 FVKESK. The CDR3 totals 13 residues. The trim removed 4 bases at V and 4 bases at J, leaving 1 base unmatched. CDR3 coding DNA: TGTGCCAGCAGCCCGGACAGGGGGTACGAGCAGTACTTC. Translation gives CASSPDRGYEQYF. Filled out from reference TRBV14 and TRBJ2-7, the complete variable domain reads EAGVTQFPSHSVIEKGQTVTLRCDPISGHDNLYWYRRVMGKEIKFLLHFVKESKQDESGMPNNRFLAERTGGTYSTLKVQPAELEDSGVYFCASSPDRGYEQYFGPGTRLTVT.

The V gene is TRBV6-1, the J gene TRBJ2-7, with a tentative D call TRBD1 (6 bases). CDR3 length equals 13 residues. V lost 5 bases and J 4 bases, leaving 12 bases between the germline ends. The germline gives CDR1 MNHNS, CDR2 SASEGT. For the CDR3, the DNA is TGTGCCAGCAGTAGGGAGAGGGGGTACGAGCAGTACTTC. Amino acid sequence: CASSRERGYEQYF.

This clone was observed once. The chain links TRBV18 to TRBJ2-5; D is unresolved. The CDR3 contains 13 residues. Per germline, CDR1 KGHSH and CDR2 LQKENI. V shed 3 bases and J shed 3 bases, with 8 bases lying between them. The CDR3 is CASSPGVEETQYF. The CDR3 nucleotides are TGTGCCAGCTCACCCGGTGTGGAAGAGACCCAGTACTTC.

The chain is built from TRBV5-4 and TRBJ2-7, with TRBD2 identical over 11 bases. The CDR3 spans 15 residues. Germline V lookup: CDR1 SGHNT, CDR2 YYREEE (reference sequence). J lost 5 bases, V lost 1 base, and 5 bases had no gene match. CDR3 amino acids: CASSLQLAGGHEQYF. The CDR3 DNA is TGTGCCAGCAGCTTGCAGCTAGCGGGAGGCCACGAGCAGTACTTC.

The chain recombines TRBV11-2 with TRBJ1-2, with D possibly TRBD1 on 6 matching bases. This CDR3 spans 14 amino acids. Trimming stripped 3 bases from V and 4 bases from J, with 12 bases between. Germline lookup yields CDR1 SGHAT and CDR2 FQNNGV. The DNA of the CDR3 is TGTGCCAGCAGCTTCAGGGGAGCAGGCTATGGCTACACCTTC. Translating gives CASSFRGAGYGYTF.

The chain is built from TRBV5-8 and TRBJ1-2; possibly TRBD1 for D (6 bases). The ends were cut back, 3 bases at V and 5 bases at J, with 17 bases in the middle. In germline, CDR1 is SGHTS, CDR2 YDEGEE. The CDR3 is 15 residues long. The CDR3 nucleotides are TGTGCCAGCAGCTACGACAGGAGAGCGGTTTATGGCTACACCTTC. Translating gives CASSYDRRAVYGYTF.

V usage is TRBV7-3 and J usage is TRBJ1-1; D gene uncertain. This CDR3 region has 16 residues. V lost 4 bases and J lost 1, with 16 bases in between. CDR1 and CDR2 from the germline V gene are SGHTA and FQGTGA. CDR3 region: CASSSSGRDGNTEAFF. As DNA, the CDR3 is TGTGCCAGCAGCTCCAGCGGCCGGGATGGGAACACTGAAGCTTTCTTT.

The rearrangement uses TRBV7-3 and TRBJ2-1; 9 bases fit TRBD2. The CDR3 length is 16 residues. Germline trimming cut 5 bases from V and 7 bases from J; bases unmatched to any gene: 12. Germline-derived CDR1 and CDR2 are SGHTA and FQGTGA. The DNA for the CDR3 is TGTGCCAGCAGCCACCGAGGCGGGAGGGCCCTAAATGAGCAGTTCTTC. Protein: CASSHRGGRALNEQFF.

The rearrangement links TRBV28 to TRBJ1-2, with D possibly matching TRBD1 (6 bases). Per the germline V gene, CDR1 is MDHEN and CDR2 is SYDVKM. The CDR3 has 15 residues. The V and J ends lost 6 bases and 7 bases respectively, with 21 bases between them. The DNA for the CDR3 is TGTGCCAGCAGATGGAAGGGGGGAAGTTATGCTGGCTACACCTTC. Amino acids: CASRWKGGSYAGYTF.

The chain uses TRBV14 and TRBJ2-3; D is ambiguous. The V end was cut by 3 bases, the J end by 4 bases, with 17 bases between. CDR1 is SGHDN and CDR2 is FVKESK in the germline V gene. The CDR3 covers 16 residues. Here the CDR3 DNA reads TGTGCCAGCAGCCAGATGCCCGTAGCTTTCGCAGATACGCAGTATTTT. Protein sequence: CASSQMPVAFADTQYF.

This chain uses TRBV11-1 with TRBJ2-1; D uncertain. The CDR3 is 15 residues long. In germline, CDR1 is SGHAT, CDR2 FQDESV (reference sequence). Trimming stripped 1 base from V and 2 bases from J, with 9 bases between. The CDR3 spells CASSLEALTYNEQFF. In DNA, the CDR3 is TGTGCCAGCAGCTTAGAAGCCCTTACCTACAATGAGCAGTTCTTC.

V gene TRBV5-1 combines with J gene TRBJ2-6, with D possibly being TRBD1 (6 bases). In germline, CDR1 is SGHRS, CDR2 YFSETQ. This CDR3 region has 17 residues. V lost 2 bases to trimming and J lost 2 bases, with 14 bases between them. CDR3 sequence (DNA): TGCGCCAGCAGCTTACTACCTCAGGGGACTGGGGCCAACGTCCTGACTTTC. Protein product: CASSLLPQGTGANVLTF. The full variable domain, completed using reference TRBV5-1 and TRBJ2-6, is KAGVTQTPRYLIKTRGQQVTLSCSPISGHRSVSWYQQTPGQGLQFLFEYFSETQRNKGNFPGRFSGRQFSNSRSEMNVSTLELGDSALYLCASSLLPQGTGANVLTFGAGSRLTVL.

The rearrangement uses TRBV25-1 and TRBJ1-1, with D hard to call. This CDR3 spans 13 amino acids. Trimming stripped 1 base from V and 2 bases from J, with 5 bases between. The V gene's germline CDR1 is MGHDK and CDR2 SYGVNS. For the CDR3, the DNA is TGTGCCAGCAGTGAATGGTCAAACACTGAAGCTTTCTTT. It codes for CASSEWSNTEAFF.

The rearrangement uses TRBV9 and TRBJ2-1; TRBD2 might be the D (6 bases). CDR1 and CDR2 (germline): SGDLS, YYNGEE. With 3 bases removed from V and 3 bases from J, the gap between germline ends came to 13 bases. There are 15 residues in the CDR3. The CDR3 coding sequence is TGTGCCAGCAGCGCAACGGGAGTTATCTACAATGAGCAGTTCTTC. The encoded protein is CASSATGVIYNEQFF.

V is TRBV28 and J is TRBJ2-7; D is perhaps TRBD2 (6 bases). The CDR3 consists of 13 residues. V was cut by 6 bases and J by 12 bases, with 21 bases left in between. The V gene's germline CDR1 is MDHEN and CDR2 SYDVKM. Here the CDR3 DNA reads TGTGCCAGCAGCGCCTCCTCAGCGGGTCGCGGGTACTTC. Its translation: CASSASSAGRGYF.

The chain joins TRBV4-2 to TRBJ1-1; TRBD1 matches at 9 bases. The CDR3 is 16 amino acids. V was pared by 4 bases and J by 4 bases, with 10 bases of the junction left unmatched. CDR1 is LGHNA and CDR2 is YNFKEQ in the germline V gene. The CDR3 DNA is TGTGCCAGCAGCCGTTCGACAGGGGGTGTGGGCACTGAAGCTTTCTTT. Translation gives CASSRSTGGVGTEAFF.

The rearrangement links TRBV14 to TRBJ2-3, with a tentative D call TRBD1 (6 bases). CDR1 and CDR2 from the germline V gene are SGHDN and FVKESK. The V end lost 4 bases, the J end lost 1 base, and 9 bases lay between the germline ends. The CDR3 runs 14 residues. The chain's CDR3 is CASSPWTGTDTQYF. CDR3 DNA: TGTGCCAGCAGCCCCTGGACAGGCACAGATACGCAGTATTTT.